These 26 T cell receptor beta chains were all obtained from the same sample, sequenced in a study of post-analysis software for immune sequencing data. Study conclusions and caveats: Four or five TRBV segments, TRBV5-6, TRBV5-1 and TRBV20-1 among them, were found more frequent in patients than controls.

Each TCR beta cDNA library carried unique molecular identifiers. Via MiXCR, TCRdb re-called the PCR reads, giving one row per CDR3 protein. The table includes hundreds of thousands of distinct CDR3 sequences, 25% to 30% detected once. Antigen specificity for these receptors is unknown. Sequencing was carried out using blood. The receptors come from a girl aged 10 to 17 with multiple sclerosis.

In its sample, this clonotype was seen a few times. One end of the junction is discordant with germline, which a read error may explain. The gene calls are TRBV7-7 and TRBJ1-1, with 7 bases lining up with TRBD1. CDR3 length: 13 amino acids. Germline loops: CDR1 SSHAT, CDR2 FNYEAQ (reference sequence). The CDR3 protein is CASSLDRDAEAFF. The CDR3 bases are TGTGCTAGCAGCTTAGACAGGGACGCTGAAGCTTTCTTT.

The chain carries TRBV6-4 and TRBJ2-1, with D possibly matching TRBD2 (7 bases). V gave up 2 bases and J gave up 0 bases, with 8 bases separating them. This CDR3 region has 15 residues. Germline loops: CDR1 MRHNA, CDR2 SNTAGT. CDR3 nucleotide sequence: TGTGCCAGCAGTGACGCGGGGGCCTCCTACAATGAGCAGTTCTTC. Amino acids: CASSDAGASYNEQFF.

This clonotype was seen more than once but under ten times. The rearrangement links TRBV12-3 or TRBV12-4 to TRBJ2-4, with 12 bases fitting TRBD2. V lost 5 bases, J lost 2 bases, and 4 bases stayed unmatched. The CDR3 spans 16 residues. The CDR3 spells CASSPRTSGTKNIQYF. CDR3 DNA: TGTGCCAGCAGTCCTCGGACTAGCGGGACCAAAAACATTCAGTACTTC.

This chain links TRBV6-6 with TRBJ2-3, with TRBD2 identical over 7 bases. V was clipped by 8 bases and J by 0 bases; unmatched bases: 5. The CDR3 covers 14 residues. Germline V gene lookup returns CDR1 MNHNY and CDR2 SVGAGI (reference sequence). The chain's CDR3 is CASRYSGSTDTQYF. In DNA, the CDR3 is TGTGCCAGCCGCTATAGCGGGAGCACAGATACGCAGTATTTT.

CDR3 sequence (DNA): TGTGCCAGTGTGGGGGGGCTGATCTACGAGCAGTACTTC. This translates into CASVGGLIYEQYF. The chain employs TRBV28 and TRBJ2-7, with a weak D call TRBD2 (7 bases). Germline assignment: CDR1 MDHEN and CDR2 SYDVKM. V was pared by 9 bases and J by 3 bases, with 15 bases between. The length of the CDR3 is 13 residues.

This clonotype was counted between two and nine times. The J gene is TRBJ2-7, the V gene TRBV12-3 or TRBV12-4; the D is unclear. V lost 5 bases, J lost 6 bases, and 11 bases lay in between. This CDR3 contains 12 residues. CDR3 DNA sequence: TGTGCCAGCAGTCCCGACCCCCTCGAGCAGTACTTC. Translated: CASSPDPLEQYF.

The chain joins TRBV28 to TRBJ1-6; TRBD1 might be the D (6 bases). The CDR3 extends over 15 amino acids. The V and J ends lost 6 bases and 9 bases respectively, with 18 bases between them. CDR1 MDHEN and CDR2 SYDVKM come from the germline V gene. CDR3 residues: CASRSLRGLGSPLHF. CDR3 nucleotide sequence: TGTGCCAGCAGATCCCTCCGGGGGCTCGGTTCACCCCTCCACTTT.

J is TRBJ2-3 and V is TRBV18; no clear D gene. CDR1 is KGHSH, CDR2 LQKENI, per germline. CDR3 length equals 13 residues. Deletions cut 6 bases from V and 3 bases from J, with 10 bases between. In DNA, the CDR3 is TGTGCCAGCTCGACCCATCCGACAGATACGCAGTATTTT. Translating gives CASSTHPTDTQYF.

This clonotype was seen a handful of times. The chain carries TRBV20-1 and TRBJ1-6; no clear D gene. Germline V gene sequence: CDR1 DFQATT, CDR2 SNEGSKA (reference sequence). This CDR3 has 13 amino acids. The V gene lost 0 bases and the J gene lost 7 bases, with 7 bases spanning the gap. CDR3 loop: CSARDLANSPLHF. The DNA for the CDR3 is TGCAGTGCTAGAGATCTCGCGAATTCACCCCTCCACTTT.

This clonotype was observed once. This chain joins TRBV6-5 and TRBJ1-5, with D unresolved. CDR3 length: 15 amino acids. Germline lookup yields CDR1 MNHEY and CDR2 SVGAGI. Trimming took off 4 bases at V and 3 bases at J, with 13 bases between the two ends. The CDR3 loop reads CASSCRGQYNQPQHF. CDR3 coding DNA: TGTGCCAGCAGTTGCCGCGGCCAGTACAATCAGCCCCAGCATTTT.

The V gene is TRBV20-1, the J gene TRBJ1-1, with D possibly being TRBD1 (5 bases). This CDR3 has 14 amino acids. Trimming removed 1 base at V and 1 base at J, with 10 bases between. The germline gives CDR1 DFQATT, CDR2 SNEGSKA (reference sequence). CDR3 in amino acids: CSARGGASNTEAFF. CDR3 in DNA: TGCAGTGCTAGAGGCGGGGCATCGAACACTGAAGCTTTCTTT.

There are a few counts of this clonotype. The V call is TRBV10-3, the J call TRBJ2-3; 7 bases are a match to TRBD2. This CDR3 has 14 amino acids. Per the germline V gene, CDR1 is ENHRY and CDR2 is SYGVKD. J gave up 0 bases and V 11 bases, and 8 bases lay outside the gene matches. The chain's CDR3 is CAGRAGTSTDTQYF. The DNA of the CDR3 is TGTGCCGGCAGAGCGGGGACTAGCACAGATACGCAGTATTTT.

This clonotype came up a few times. V gene TRBV7-2 combines with J gene TRBJ2-5; 7 nucleotides line up with TRBD2. The CDR3 totals 14 residues. In germline, CDR1 is SGHTA, CDR2 FQGNSA. J was trimmed by 5 bases and V by 4 bases; bases with no gene match: 7. CDR3 in amino acids: CASSSTSVSETQYF. As DNA, the CDR3 is TGTGCCAGCAGCTCAACTAGCGTCTCGGAGACCCAGTACTTC.

This clonotype was seen just once. The V and J genes are TRBV6-1 and TRBJ1-1; D remains ambiguous. Germline CDR1 and CDR2: MNHNS and SASEGT. Between the trimmed V and J ends, which lost 0 bases and 10 bases, there was a span of 15 bases. The CDR3 sequence is 14 residues long. CDR3 coding DNA: TGTGCCAGCAGTGAAGCCACTTCAGGTGGCTCAGCTTTCTTT. It encodes CASSEATSGGSAFF.

V is TRBV7-9 and J is TRBJ2-7; possible D gene TRBD1, 5 bases. The CDR3 spans 14 residues. Germline CDR1 is SEHNR and CDR2 is FQNEAQ (reference sequence). V lost 5 bases to trimming and J lost 3 bases, with 14 bases between them. The CDR3 spells CASSTEDSLYEQYF. The CDR3 DNA sequence: TGTGCCAGCAGCACCGAAGACAGCCTCTACGAGCAGTACTTC.

The chain couples TRBV20-1 to TRBJ2-7; D might be TRBD1 (6 bases). V lost 6 bases and J lost 2, with 14 bases in between. Germline CDR1 and CDR2: DFQATT and SNEGSKA (reference sequence). The CDR3 sequence is 13 residues long. DNA for the CDR3: TGCAGTGCAGACCTCCGACAGGCCTACGAGCAGTACTTC. It translates to CSADLRQAYEQYF.

Points on this clonotype: One base away lies a much larger clone, so this may be a sequencing read error. J is TRBJ2-3 and V is TRBV29-1, with 10 bases identical to TRBD1. The CDR3 is made up of 14 amino acids. Per the germline V gene, CDR1 is SQVTM and CDR2 is ANQGSEA. J was trimmed by 4 bases and V by 2 bases; bases with no gene match: 3. CDR3 protein: CSVEWDRGADTQYF. CDR3 DNA: TGCAGCGTTGAATGGGACAGGGGAGCAGATACGCAGTATTTT.

This clonotype was counted a few times. The chain employs TRBV20-1 and TRBJ2-7; D might be TRBD2 (6 bases). Germline-derived CDR1 and CDR2 are DFQATT and SNEGSKA (reference sequence). CDR3 length: 14 residues. Trimming took off 1 base at V and 3 bases at J, with 13 bases between the two ends. CDR3 sequence: CSARGRGGGYEQYF. CDR3 nucleotide sequence: TGCAGTGCTAGAGGGCGGGGTGGCGGCTACGAGCAGTACTTC.

This clonotype has a handful of counts. CDR3 bases: TGTGCCAGCAGTGAAGAGCCGCTGACCGGCTCTGGGGCCAACGTCCTGACTTTC. Protein sequence: CASSEEPLTGSGANVLTF. This rearrangement joins TRBV6-1 to TRBJ2-6, with D hard to call. The V end lost 1 base, the J end lost 0 bases, and 13 bases lay between the germline ends. The CDR3 extends over 18 amino acids. CDR1 and CDR2 (germline): MNHNS, SASEGT.

This chain connects TRBV9 to TRBJ2-1; D is possibly TRBD2 (6 bases). Germline loops: CDR1 SGDLS, CDR2 YYNGEE. The CDR3 spans 13 residues. Trimming removed 4 bases from V and 8 bases from J, with 13 bases in between. CDR3 DNA sequence: TGTGCCAGCAGCTGGCGTTGGAGGGATGAGCAGTTCTTC. It yields the protein CASSWRWRDEQFF.

Remarks on this clonotype: This may arise from a read error, as a much more abundant clone is one base away. As DNA, the CDR3 is TGCGCCGGCAGCCAAGATCCCGGGCCAGAGACCCAGTACTTC. The encoded protein is CAGSQDPGPETQYF. V is TRBV4-1 and J is TRBJ2-5; D is unclear. Germline assignment: CDR1 MGHRA and CDR2 YSYEKL. The CDR3 runs to 14 residues.

V and J are TRBV7-7 and TRBJ2-5; 7 positions match TRBD1. J was trimmed by 4 bases and V by 1 base; bases with no gene match: 6. CDR1 SSHAT and CDR2 FNYEAQ come from the germline V gene (reference sequence). The CDR3 has 15 residues. The CDR3 spells CASSLEGGAGETQYF. CDR3 sequence (DNA): TGTGCCAGCAGCTTAGAAGGGGGCGCGGGAGAGACCCAGTACTTC.

The rearrangement links TRBV29-1 to TRBJ2-1; 8 bases agree with TRBD2. The germline CDR1 and CDR2 sequences are SQVTM and ANQGSEA. V lost 5 bases to trimming and J lost 3 bases; unmatched junction nucleotides: 9. The CDR3 is made up of 15 amino acids. CDR3 sequence: CSVQLSGSFYNEQFF. DNA for the CDR3: TGCAGCGTTCAGCTAAGCGGGAGCTTCTACAATGAGCAGTTCTTC.

The rearrangement uses TRBV6-2 or TRBV6-3 and TRBJ2-1; D gene ambiguous. The CDR3 covers 16 residues. The V gene's germline CDR1 is MNHEY and CDR2 SVGEGT. Trimming took off 6 bases at V and 0 bases at J, with 15 bases between the two ends. The CDR3 here is CASSSNSWRSYNEQFF. Written as DNA, the CDR3 is TGTGCCAGCAGCTCCAATAGCTGGCGCTCCTACAATGAGCAGTTCTTC.

This clonotype was counted ten times or more. The V call is TRBV6-5, the J call TRBJ1-2; D unresolved. This CDR3 region has 13 residues. Germline values: CDR1 MNHEY, CDR2 SVGAGI. V dropped 5 bases and J dropped 3 bases, with 10 bases sitting between them. CDR3 nucleotides: TGTGCCAGCAGTACTCGTGGGCACTATGGCTACACCTTC. Protein product: CASSTRGHYGYTF.

The rearrangement links TRBV4-1 to TRBJ1-4; tentatively, D is TRBD1 (5 bases). CDR3 length: 14 amino acids. V lost 0 bases to trimming and J lost 7 bases, with 9 bases between them. Germline assignment: CDR1 MGHRA and CDR2 YSYEKL. The CDR3 DNA is TGCGCCAGCAGCCAAGAGAGGGGTGTTGAAAAACTGTTTTTT. Translation gives CASSQERGVEKLFF.